Following are 3 T cell receptor beta chains from one sample sequenced in a study of TIL therapy for anti-PD-1-resistant metastatic lung cancer. Sequencing used immunoSEQ v3. Method: immunoSEQ multiplex PCR; TCRdb's copy keeps in-frame clones and lacks some. The sample lists roughly 20,000 clones; almost 80% were seen once. The time point is: pre-treatment sample, taken before nivolumab and TIL therapy. This material consisted of blood, taken at baseline. These receptors all come from a person aged 25-85 years with non-small cell lung cancer.

The CDR3 protein is CASSQGLLAEYEQYF. For the CDR3, the DNA is TGTGCCAGCAGCCAAGGACTTCTAGCGGAGTACGAGCAGTACTTC. The chain combines TRBV3-1 (or the pseudogene TRBV3-2) with TRBJ2-7; 7 bases align to TRBD2. Unmatched junction bases numbered 7, after V lost 1 base and J lost 4 bases. CDR3 length: 15 residues. From germline, CDR1 is LGHDT and CDR2 YNNKEL (reference sequence).

The CDR3 is CASSVEWTEDPDTQYF. As DNA, the CDR3 is TGTGCCAGCAGCGTAGAGTGGACAGAGGACCCAGATACGCAGTATTTT. The chain recombines TRBV9 with TRBJ2-3; tentatively, D is TRBD1 (6 bases). V shed 0 bases and J shed 4 bases, with 15 bases lying between them. Germline V gives CDR1 SGDLS, CDR2 YYNGEE. The CDR3 extends over 16 amino acids.

The V and J genes are TRBV7-2 and TRBJ2-1; 14 nucleotides align to TRBD2. Germline loops: CDR1 SGHTA, CDR2 FQGNSA. The J segment lost 9 bases and the V segment lost 3 bases, leaving 10 bases of the junction unmatched. This CDR3 is built from 17 residues. CDR3 DNA: TGTGCCAGCAGCTTTTCCTCGACTAGCGGGGGGGCGGGTGAGCAGTTCTTC. It codes for CASSFSSTSGGAGEQFF.